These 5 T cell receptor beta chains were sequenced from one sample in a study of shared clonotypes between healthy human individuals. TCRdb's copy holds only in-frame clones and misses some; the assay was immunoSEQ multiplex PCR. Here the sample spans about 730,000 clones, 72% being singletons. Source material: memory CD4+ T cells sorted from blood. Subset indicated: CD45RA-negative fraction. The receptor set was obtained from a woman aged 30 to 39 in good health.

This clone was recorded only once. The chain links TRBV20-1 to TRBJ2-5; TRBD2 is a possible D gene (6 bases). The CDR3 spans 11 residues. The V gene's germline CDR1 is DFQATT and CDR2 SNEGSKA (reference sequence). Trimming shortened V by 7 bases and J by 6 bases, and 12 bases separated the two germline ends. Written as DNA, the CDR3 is TGCAGTGTGAAGAGCGGGCAGACCCAGTACTTC. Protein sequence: CSVKSGQTQYF.

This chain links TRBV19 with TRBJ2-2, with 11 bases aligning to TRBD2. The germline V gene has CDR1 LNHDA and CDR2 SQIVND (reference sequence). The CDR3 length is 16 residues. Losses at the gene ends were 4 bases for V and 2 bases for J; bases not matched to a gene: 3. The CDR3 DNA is TGTGCCAGTAGTACAGGACTAGCGGGCAACACCGGGGAGCTGTTTTTT. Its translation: CASSTGLAGNTGELFF.

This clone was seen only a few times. The CDR3 nucleotides read TGTGCCAGCAGTTTATCGGGGACTAGCCGGCCGGATACGCAGTATTTT. Protein product: CASSLSGTSRPDTQYF. The rearrangement links TRBV27 to TRBJ2-3, with TRBD2 matching over 9 bases. CDR1 is MNHEY, CDR2 SMNVEV, per germline (reference sequence). The CDR3 runs 16 residues. V dropped 0 bases and J dropped 6; count of bases not matched to a gene: 7.

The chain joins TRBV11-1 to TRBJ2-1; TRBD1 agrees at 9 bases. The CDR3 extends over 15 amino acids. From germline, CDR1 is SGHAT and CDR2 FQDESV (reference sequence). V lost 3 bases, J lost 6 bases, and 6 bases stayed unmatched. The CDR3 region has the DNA TGTGCCAGCAGCTTCGGGGACAGGGACCTCAATGAGCAGTTCTTC. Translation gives CASSFGDRDLNEQFF.

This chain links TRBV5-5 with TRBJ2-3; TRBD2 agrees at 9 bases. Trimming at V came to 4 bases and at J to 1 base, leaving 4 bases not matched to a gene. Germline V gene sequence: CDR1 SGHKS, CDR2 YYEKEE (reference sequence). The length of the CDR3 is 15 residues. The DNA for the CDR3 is TGTGCCAGCAGCGTCTTAGCGGGAGGCACAGATACGCAGTATTTT. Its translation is CASSVLAGGTDTQYF.